The 15 T cell receptor beta chains in this list originate from one sample, sequenced in a study of cytomegalovirus exposure and HLA in healthy donors. Sequencing used immunoSEQ multiplex PCR; TCRdb keeps in-frame clones, though not all of them. This table has some 130,000 clones, more than 70% appearing once. What was sequenced was PBMCs. Source of these receptors: a man aged 25 to 40 in good health and CMV-seronegative.

The chain couples TRBV19 to TRBJ2-4, with 7 bases matching TRBD1. CDR3 length: 13 amino acids. V dropped 3 bases and J dropped 6; count of bases not matched to a gene: 2. Germline V lookup: CDR1 LNHDA, CDR2 SQIVND (reference sequence). The CDR3 loop reads CASSIAGGNIQYF. CDR3 sequence (DNA): TGTGCCAGTAGTATTGCAGGGGGAAACATTCAGTACTTC. Full variable domain (rest looked up from reference TRBV19 and TRBJ2-4): DGGITQSPKYLFRKEGQNVTLSCEQNLNHDAMYWYRQDPGQGLRLIYYSQIVNDFQKGDIAEGYSVSREKKESFPLTVTSAQKNPTAFYLCASSIAGGNIQYFGAGTRLSVL.

The CDR3 spells CASSPTSRYDEQFF. CDR3 nucleotides: TGTGCCAGCAGCCCGACGTCTAGATATGATGAGCAGTTCTTC. The chain has TRBV7-3 and TRBJ2-1; no reliable D call. Germline V CDR1 and CDR2: SGHTA, FQGTGA. The CDR3 is 14 residues long. V was cut by 5 bases and J by 8 bases, with 16 bases left in between.

V and J are TRBV27 and TRBJ2-1; 7 bases are shared with TRBD2. The CDR3 extends over 15 amino acids. Germline V CDR1 and CDR2: MNHEY, SMNVEV (reference sequence). V trimming: 5 bases; J trimming: 10 bases; junction bases outside the gene matches: 14. The chain's CDR3 is CASSATSSGSGEQFF. CDR3 nucleotides: TGTGCCAGCAGTGCGACTAGCTCGGGATCGGGCGAGCAGTTCTTC.

The chain combines TRBV6-6 with TRBJ1-4; D remains ambiguous. The CDR3 runs to 13 residues. V lost 4 bases and J lost 4, with 7 bases in between. The germline V gene encodes CDR1 MNHNY and CDR2 SVGAGI (reference sequence). For the CDR3, the DNA is TGTGCCAGCAGTTTGATACTTAATGAAAAACTGTTTTTT. As protein: CASSLILNEKLFF.

The chain links TRBV9 to TRBJ2-1; tentatively, D is TRBD1 (5 bases). Germline CDR1 and CDR2: SGDLS and YYNGEE. V dropped 4 bases and J dropped 7 bases, with 18 bases sitting between them. CDR3 length: 15 residues. Here the CDR3 reads CASSKIDSVWNEQFF. The CDR3 DNA is TGTGCCAGCAGCAAAATTGACAGCGTTTGGAATGAGCAGTTCTTC.

This chain joins TRBV13 and TRBJ1-2, with D unclear. This CDR3 has 13 residues. Germline CDR1 PRHDT, CDR2 FYEKMQ (reference sequence). V lost 0 bases, J lost 4 bases, and 6 bases lay in between. Written as DNA, the CDR3 is TGTGCCAGCAGCTTAGGACTCCTCTATGGCTACACCTTC. Amino acids: CASSLGLLYGYTF.

The V gene is TRBV12-5, the J gene TRBJ2-3; TRBD2 might be the D (6 bases). V was cut by 3 bases and J by 3 bases, with 10 bases left in between. This CDR3 is 14 amino acids long. Germline assignment: CDR1 LGHNT and CDR2 FRNRAP. The CDR3 DNA reads TGTGCTAGTGGTTTAGGTGGGAGGACAGATACGCAGTATTTT. Translated: CASGLGGRTDTQYF. Looking up the rest from reference TRBV12-5 and TRBJ2-3 gives the full variable domain: DARVTQTPRHKVTEMGQEVTMRCQPILGHNTVFWYRQTMMQGLELLAYFRNRAPLDDSGMPKDRFSAEMPDATLATLKIQPSEPRDSAVYFCASGLGGRTDTQYFGPGTRLTVL.

The gene calls are TRBV2 and TRBJ1-2; TRBD1 matches at 7 bases. CDR3 size: 18 residues. Per germline, CDR1 SNHLY and CDR2 FYNNEI. V dropped 6 bases and J dropped 6; count of bases not matched to a gene: 22. This chain's CDR3 is CASSEHPEVRQGDDGYTF. CDR3 in DNA: TGTGCCAGCAGCGAACATCCGGAAGTCAGACAGGGTGATGATGGCTACACCTTC. The variable domain in full, completed from reference TRBV2 and TRBJ1-2, reads EPEVTQTPSHQVTQMGQEVILRCVPISNHLYFYWYRQILGQKVEFLVSFYNNEISEKSEIFDDQFSVERPDGSNFTLKIRSTKLEDSAMYFCASSEHPEVRQGDDGYTFGSGTRLTVV.

The CDR3 DNA reads as TGTGCCAGCAGCTTGGCCAAGCTAGCGGGACTAAGTGAGCAGTTCTTC. Amino acids: CASSLAKLAGLSEQFF. The chain combines TRBV5-4 with TRBJ2-1, with 9 bases matching TRBD2. This CDR3 has 16 residues. V lost 0 bases, J lost 9 bases, and 10 bases stayed unmatched. Germline V gene lookup returns CDR1 SGHNT and CDR2 YYREEE (reference sequence).

This rearrangement joins TRBV9 to TRBJ2-7, with 12 bases lining up with TRBD1. Trimming at V came to 0 bases and at J to 5 bases, leaving 6 bases not matched to a gene. This CDR3 has 16 amino acids. Germline V gene sequence: CDR1 SGDLS, CDR2 YYNGEE. CDR3 sequence reads: CASSVGGTGGLNEQYF. As DNA, the CDR3 is TGTGCCAGCAGCGTAGGTGGGACAGGGGGCTTGAACGAGCAGTACTTC. The entire variable domain, with the rest obtained from reference TRBV9 and TRBJ2-7, is as follows: DSGVTQTPKHLITATGQRVTLRCSPRSGDLSVYWYQQSLDQGLQFLIQYYNGEERAKGNILERFSAQQFPDLHSELNLSSLELGDSALYFCASSVGGTGGLNEQYFGPGTRLTVT.

The rearrangement uses TRBV5-1 and TRBJ1-5, with D unresolved. V lost 0 bases to trimming and J lost 2 bases, with 9 bases between them. From germline, CDR1 is SGHRS and CDR2 YFSETQ. This CDR3 has 15 residues. The CDR3 sequence is CASSLDGDRNQPQHF. CDR3 bases: TGCGCCAGCAGCTTGGACGGAGACCGCAATCAGCCCCAGCATTTT.

V gene TRBV5-6 combines with J gene TRBJ1-2; TRBD1 agrees at 8 bases. With 3 bases clipped from V and 8 bases from J, the junction kept 6 bases outside the gene matches. The germline V gene has CDR1 SGHDT and CDR2 YYEEEE. The length of the CDR3 is 13 residues. CDR3 protein: CASSSRQGSGYTF. Here the CDR3 DNA reads TGTGCCAGCAGCTCTCGACAGGGGTCAGGCTACACCTTC. Looking up the rest from reference TRBV5-6 and TRBJ1-2 gives the full variable domain: DAGVTQSPTHLIKTRGQQVTLRCSPKSGHDTVSWYQQALGQGPQFIFQYYEEEERQRGNFPDRFSGHQFPNYSSELNVNALLLGDSALYLCASSSRQGSGYTFGSGTRLTVV.

J is TRBJ2-1 and V is TRBV10-3; D is perhaps TRBD1 (6 bases). Per germline, CDR1 ENHRY and CDR2 SYGVKD. The CDR3 is 14 amino acids. Trimming took 2 bases from V and 5 from J, leaving 10 bases between them. The CDR3 reads CAISEGQTNNEQFF. CDR3 bases: TGTGCCATCAGTGAGGGACAGACCAACAATGAGCAGTTCTTC.

The rearrangement uses TRBV7-2 and TRBJ2-5; TRBD2 is a possible D gene (5 bases). The germline V gene encodes CDR1 SGHTA and CDR2 FQGNSA. Trimming took off 4 bases at V and 2 bases at J, with 14 bases between the two ends. This CDR3 has 15 residues. CDR3 DNA: TGTGCCAGCAGCTCTAGGGAGCGGAGACAAGAGACCCAGTACTTC. It encodes CASSSRERRQETQYF.

The CDR3: CASRGQGSNFYGYTF. Written as DNA, the CDR3 is TGTGCCAGCAGGGGACAGGGTTCGAATTTTTATGGCTACACCTTC. This chain joins TRBV6-5 and TRBJ1-2; 9 bases agree with TRBD1. The V and J ends lost 6 bases and 5 bases, in that order; junction bases with no gene match: 10. This CDR3 has 15 amino acids. Germline V gene lookup returns CDR1 MNHEY and CDR2 SVGAGI.